This TCR beta chain was retrieved from a study of cytomegalovirus exposure and HLA in healthy donors (dated by TCRdb to between 2016 and 2019). Study-level background: According to a later analysis, one platform produced both the roughly 120 validation repertoires and the roughly 640 repertoires of the first cohort. To predict cytomegalovirus infection status, the study combined high-throughput TCR immunosequencing, statistical association of individual TCRs with disease status, and machine learning. The study aimed to test whether cataloging public T cell receptors could reveal signatures of past pathogen exposure. In addition to the first cohort of about 650 subjects, a separate validation cohort of approximately 110 different subjects was used. On the study overall, not on this receptor specifically: Most TCR sequences were seen in very few donors, while some public TCRs were found in many individuals. A later analysis had no HLA typing for the validation cohort, so co-occurrence there was scored across all 130 or so repertoires. A total of 150 or so TCR beta chains were listed by the study as associated with cytomegalovirus. Three of the identified cytomegalovirus-associated TCR beta chains were confirmed in vitro to be specific for cytomegalovirus antigens. The classifier was reported to diagnose cytomegalovirus status with high specificity and sensitivity in both the original and validation cohorts. A later analysis found that TCRs clustered in the first cohort also tended to co-occur in the 95 to 150 validation repertoires, with 90% to 95% of cluster scores above 0. The authors suggested that the approach could potentially be generalized to other disease states and immunological phenotypes.

The donors belonged to the validation cohort of around 120 subjects, which was separate from the roughly 700-subject first cohort. Receptor amplification or capture employed the immunoSEQ multiplex PCR assay. In the source study's methods: To diagnose cytomegalovirus status from the catalog of TCR beta chain sequences, a statistical classification framework was built. TCRdb took over this immuneACCESS table, retaining in-frame rearrangements with V and J assigned. Such tables are incomplete; in checked studies, under half of the missing clones stem from an unresolved V gene, and the remainder is unexplained. Clone size and the V and J calls come from that table; the DNA yielded D and trimming. The sample records 150,000 to 200,000 clones, roughly 85% of which are singletons. The top ten clonotypes cover about a sixth of the sample. The CDR3 covers 15 residues, taking in both the cysteine and the phenylalanine. Left in the record is the CDR3 DNA by itself, 45 bases read in frame from the first base. Based on the germline V gene, the CDR1 and CDR2 sequences are MDHEN and SYDVKM. Trimming leaves V shorter by 5 bases and J shorter by 4 bases, with the junction holding 8 bases beyond the gene matches.

Comment on this clone: Its antigen specificity is not known. Nothing much larger sits one base from this clone, and base qualities are not available.

Sequenced input: PBMCs. The sequence is built from TRBV28 and TRBJ1-1; the central 9 bases match TRBD1. This TCR was sampled from a man younger than 30 in good health and CMV-seropositive. DNA sequence: TGTGCCAGCAGTCTACAGGGGGCTCTGAGCACTGAAGCTTTCTTT. It specifies CASSLQGALSTEAFF.